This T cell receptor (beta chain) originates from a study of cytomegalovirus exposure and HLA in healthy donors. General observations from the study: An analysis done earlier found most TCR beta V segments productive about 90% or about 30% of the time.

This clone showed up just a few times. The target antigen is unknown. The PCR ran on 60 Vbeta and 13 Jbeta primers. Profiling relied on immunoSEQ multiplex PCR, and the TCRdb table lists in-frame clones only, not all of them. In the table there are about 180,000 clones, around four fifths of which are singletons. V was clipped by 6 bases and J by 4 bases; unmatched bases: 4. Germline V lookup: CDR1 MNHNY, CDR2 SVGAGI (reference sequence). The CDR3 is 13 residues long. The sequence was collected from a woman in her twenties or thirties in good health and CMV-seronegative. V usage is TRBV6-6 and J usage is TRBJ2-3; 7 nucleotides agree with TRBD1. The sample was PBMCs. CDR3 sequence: CASRTGNPDTQYF. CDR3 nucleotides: TGTGCCAGCAGGACAGGGAACCCAGATACGCAGTATTTT.